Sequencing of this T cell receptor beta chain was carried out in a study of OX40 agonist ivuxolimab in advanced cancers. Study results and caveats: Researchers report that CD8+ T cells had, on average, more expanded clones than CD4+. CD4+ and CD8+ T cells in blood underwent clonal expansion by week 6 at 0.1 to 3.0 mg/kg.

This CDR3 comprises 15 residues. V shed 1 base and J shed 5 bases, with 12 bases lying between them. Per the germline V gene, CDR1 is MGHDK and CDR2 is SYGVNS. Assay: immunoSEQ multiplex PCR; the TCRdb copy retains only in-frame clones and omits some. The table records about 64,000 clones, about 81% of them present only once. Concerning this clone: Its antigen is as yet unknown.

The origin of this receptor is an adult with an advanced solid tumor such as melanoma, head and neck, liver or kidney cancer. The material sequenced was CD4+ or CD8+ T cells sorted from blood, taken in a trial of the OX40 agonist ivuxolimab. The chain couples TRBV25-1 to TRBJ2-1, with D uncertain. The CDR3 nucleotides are TGTGCCAGCAGTGAATTATCTCCAACCAACAATGAGCAGTTCTTC. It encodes CASSELSPTNNEQFF.